The entry below gives a single T cell receptor (beta chain) sequence along with its context. Its target is not known. This sample is part of a study of shared clonotypes between healthy human individuals. Study information: In total, the donors were two women and three men aged 18 to 49. Findings and limits, study-wide: Sampling used blood alone; tissue repertoires probably differ. Sharing of clonotypes among donors was expected to vary with sequencing depth.

The CDR3 runs to 19 residues. The trim removed 0 bases at V and 6 bases at J, leaving 16 bases unmatched. Germline CDR1 SGHRS, CDR2 YFSETQ. Method: immunoSEQ multiplex PCR; TCRdb's copy keeps in-frame clones and lacks some. The sample lists roughly 1.4 million clones; approximately 98.5% were seen once. This TCR was recovered from a man aged 25 to 40 in good health. V is TRBV5-1 and J is TRBJ2-1; TRBD1 matches 9 bases. Sequencing was done on a sample of naive CD4+ T cells sorted from blood. Subset indicated: CD45RA+ positively selected. As DNA, the CDR3 is TGCGCCAGCAGCTTGGTCCCCCGGGACAGGGCAGATGAGGGCAATGAGCAGTTCTTC. Translating it yields CASSLVPRDRADEGNEQFF. The full variable domain, its missing parts supplied by reference TRBV5-1 and TRBJ2-1, is KAGVTQTPRYLIKTRGQQVTLSCSPISGHRSVSWYQQTPGQGLQFLFEYFSETQRNKGNFPGRFSGRQFSNSRSEMNVSTLELGDSALYLCASSLVPRDRADEGNEQFFGPGTRLTVL.